This T cell receptor beta chain appears in the sequencing data of a study of beta chain features in type 1 diabetes. General observations from the study: All four CD4+ subsets from Type 1 diabetes patients carried moderately but significantly shorter TCRB CDR3s.

V dropped 5 bases and J dropped 4; count of bases not matched to a gene: 7. Per germline, CDR1 SGHVS and CDR2 FNYEAQ. This CDR3 is built from 15 residues. As concerns this clone: The antigen is not known.

Sorted cells reached over 95% purity in every population. Reverse transcribing all isolated RNA meant expressed TCRB transcripts were sequenced. Here immunoSEQ multiplex PCR was the method, and the copy in TCRdb shows in-frame clones only, minus some. The sample includes tens of thousands of clones, approximately 62% seen only once; the top ten take approximately 1.6%. The chain carries TRBV7-6 and TRBJ2-1, with 8 bases aligning to TRBD1. The sequence was obtained from a young man with type 1 diabetes. Some clones in this sample may be carry-over from other donors' samples. The sequenced sample was Tregs from blood. This chain's CDR3 is CASSLGQGRYNEQFF. The DNA for the CDR3 is TGTGCCAGCAGCCTAGGACAGGGAAGGTACAATGAGCAGTTCTTC.